Below, one T cell receptor beta chain is given with its context. This clonotype was detected many times. No antigen is known for it. Base qualities are not recorded, but no much larger clone differs from it by a single base. This record belongs to a study of early T cells in non-severe SARS-CoV-2 infection (dated by TCRdb to the early 2020s). Looking at the study overall: Because TCR sequencing relied on bulk RNA taken from unsorted whole blood, pairing of alpha and beta chains was not possible. Broader findings and caveats from the paper: VDJdb matching was skewed toward anti-spike CD8 responses and likely underestimated virus-specific expansions by missing private and CD4 specificities.

Receptors were amplified or captured by 5' RACE. The reads were generated on a NextSeq 500. The TCR library protocol attached unique molecular identifiers to individual cDNA molecules to correct for sequencing error and PCR bias. TCR alpha and beta chains were both sequenced, and the abundances of alpha and beta sequences in each sample were closely correlated with each other. On the authors' methods: Decombinator V4 was used to annotate TCR sequences for V gene, J gene and CDR3. TCRs were defined as expanded if a significant change between any two time points was detected under a Poisson model with p below 0.0001. TCR abundances were normalised to the total number of TCRs sequenced per sample and expressed as counts per million. VDJdb, accessed 1 November 2021, was searched for CMV, EBV and SARS-CoV-2 annotated TCRs, excluding TCRs annotated for multiple antigens. TCRdb took the public reads, trimmed them with fastp at Q25, ran MiXCR for clone calling and kept in-frame beta chains. Rows merge per CDR3 protein into single entries with the most common DNA and genes. These V and J calls derive from TCRdb rather than the authors' analysis. Counted in this sample were about 39,000 distinct CDR3 sequences; around 7.8% of them appeared once. The top ten clones comprise 8.3% of the sample.

A case-control design nested within a healthcare worker cohort in London, UK, was used, with weekly nasopharyngeal swab PCR tests and blood sampling performed. Healthcare workers were recruited during the week of the UK lockdown, between 23 and 31 March 2020, and followed weekly for up to roughly 15 weeks. This TCR derives from an adult who was a healthcare worker with PCR-confirmed SARS-CoV-2 infection or an uninfected control (not recorded which). Sequenced input: whole blood.

The CDR3 is CSARIGGYYGYTF. The sequenced DNA: TGCAGTGCTAGAATCGGGGGATACTATGGCTACACCTTC. This receptor chain uses TRBV20-1 and TRBJ1-2, with a tentative D gene TRBD1 over 5 matching bases. Cut back by 2 bases and 3 bases, the V and J ends lie 10 bases apart. The CDR3 runs 13 amino acids, cysteine and phenylalanine included. Only CDR3 DNA remains: 39 bases, in frame from the first base. The germline V gene encodes CDR1 DFQATT and CDR2 SNEGSKA (reference sequence).